What follows is one T cell receptor (beta chain) and its context. This sample was included in a study of CD8 T cells in Susac syndrome. Looked up from germline, CDR1 is GTSNPN and CDR2 is SVGIG (reference sequence). V gave up 5 bases and J gave up 0 bases; unmatched junction bases: 13. This CDR3 is built from 18 residues. Sequencing of TCR beta, carried out with a high-throughput approach, was applied to CD8+ and CD4+ T cells from the blood. The individuals used as controls were healthy donors who had been matched for both age and sex. Isolation of CD8+ and CD4+ T cells was performed negatively, whereas enrichment of TEMRA cells was done by FACS. It was with random hexamers that 0.5 to 1 ug RNA was reverse transcribed. Amplification of TCR beta CDR3 was carried out by immunoSEQ multiplex PCR, which covered 54 Vbeta and 13 Jbeta segments. TCRdb re-analysed the immunoSEQ multiplex PCR reads in MiXCR, keeping a single row per CDR3 protein. Seen here are approximately 170,000 distinct CDR3 sequences, about 92% observed once, and the top ten hold roughly 0.08%.

The gene calls are TRBV30 and TRBJ2-2, with TRBD2 matching over 9 bases. What was sequenced was CD4+ T cells from PBMCs. This TCR was sampled from a human donor in good health. The CDR3 sequence is CAWDKTSGYHSNTGELFF. The CDR3 DNA reads TGTGCCTGGGATAAGACTAGCGGATACCATTCGAACACCGGGGAGCTGTTTTTT.